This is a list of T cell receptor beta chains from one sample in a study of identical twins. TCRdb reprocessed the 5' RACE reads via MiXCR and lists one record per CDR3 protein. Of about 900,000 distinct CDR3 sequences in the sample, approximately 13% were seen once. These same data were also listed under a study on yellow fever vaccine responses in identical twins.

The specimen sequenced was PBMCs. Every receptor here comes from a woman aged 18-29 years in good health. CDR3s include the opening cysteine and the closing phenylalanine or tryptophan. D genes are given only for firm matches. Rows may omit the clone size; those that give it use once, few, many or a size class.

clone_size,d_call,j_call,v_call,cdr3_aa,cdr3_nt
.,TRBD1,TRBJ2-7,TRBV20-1,CSARGETLDRDSFSYEQYF,TGCAGTGCTAGAGGTGAGACCCTAGACCGGGACAGCTTCTCCTACGAGCAGTACTTC
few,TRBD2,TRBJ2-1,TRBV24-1,CASEGTSLRDEQFF,TGTGCCAGCGAGGGGACTAGTCTGAGGGATGAGCAGTTCTTC
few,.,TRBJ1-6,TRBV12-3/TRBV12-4,CASSLTWRTDDNSPLHF,TGTGCCAGCAGTTTAACCTGGCGGACAGATGATAATTCACCCCTCCACTTT
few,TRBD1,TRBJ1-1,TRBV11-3,CASSFTATGGTEAFF,TGTGCCAGCAGCTTTACCGCGACAGGGGGCACTGAAGCTTTCTTT
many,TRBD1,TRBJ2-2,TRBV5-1,CASSKGQGRTGELFF,TGCGCCAGCAGCAAGGGACAGGGGCGCACCGGGGAGCTGTTTTTT
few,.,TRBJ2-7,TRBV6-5,CASSYALGKRYYEQYF,TGTGCCAGCAGTTACGCCTTGGGGAAGCGTTACTACGAGCAGTACTTC
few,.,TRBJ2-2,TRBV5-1,CASSLGWQDTGELFF,TGCGCCAGCAGCTTGGGCTGGCAGGACACCGGGGAGCTGTTTTTT
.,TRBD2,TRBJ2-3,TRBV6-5,CASSSGGGDTDTQYF,TGTGCCAGCAGTTCTGGCGGGGGGGACACAGATACGCAGTATTTT
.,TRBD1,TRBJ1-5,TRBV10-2,CASSSRGFIQPQHF,TGCGCTTCTTCGAGCAGGGGGTTTATTCAGCCCCAGCATTTT
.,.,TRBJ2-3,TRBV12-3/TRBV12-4,CASSLAQPTDTQYF,TGTGCCAGCAGTTTGGCCCAGCCCACAGATACGCAGTATTTT
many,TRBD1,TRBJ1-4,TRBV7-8,CASSLWDRGNEKLFF,TGTGCCAGCAGCTTGTGGGACAGGGGTAATGAAAAACTGTTTTTT
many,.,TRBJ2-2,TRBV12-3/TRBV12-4,CASRPWGAGELFF,TGTGCCAGCAGGCCTTGGGGAGCCGGGGAGCTGTTTTTT
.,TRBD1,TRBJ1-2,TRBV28,CASRGTEHYGYTF,TGTGCCAGCAGAGGGACAGAACACTATGGCTACACCTTC
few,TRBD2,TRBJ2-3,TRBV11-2,CASSLWLADSTDTQYF,TGTGCCAGCAGCTTATGGCTAGCGGATAGCACAGATACGCAGTATTTT
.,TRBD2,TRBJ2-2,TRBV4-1,CASSYSDWTSGSPLGELFF,TGCGCCAGCAGTTACTCCGACTGGACTAGCGGAAGCCCCCTAGGGGAGCTGTTTTTT
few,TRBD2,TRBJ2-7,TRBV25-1,CASSAPRVGLAGVEQYF,TGTGCCAGCAGCGCACCGCGCGTAGGTCTAGCGGGAGTCGAGCAGTACTTC
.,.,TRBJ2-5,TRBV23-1,CASSQSRIGPISNDRETQYF,TGCGCCAGCAGTCAATCGAGGATAGGGCCGATTTCTAACGATCGGGAGACCCAGTACTTC
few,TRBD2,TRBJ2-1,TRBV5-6,CASTAGLAGYNEQFF,TGTGCCAGCACCGCGGGGCTAGCGGGTTACAATGAGCAGTTCTTC
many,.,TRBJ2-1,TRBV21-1,CASSKDLREAYNEQFF,TGTGCCAGCAGCAAAGATCTAAGAGAGGCCTACAATGAGCAGTTCTTC
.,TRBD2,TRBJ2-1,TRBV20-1,CSATPGSGSAYNEQFF,TGCAGTGCTACCCCGGGTAGCGGGAGTGCCTACAATGAGCAGTTCTTC
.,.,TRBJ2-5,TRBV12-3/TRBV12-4,CASSLAAGREAQYF,TGTGCCAGCAGTTTAGCGGCGGGAAGAGAGGCCCAGTACTTC
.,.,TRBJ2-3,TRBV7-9,CASSLALVVGGTDTQYF,TGTGCCAGCAGCTTAGCGCTTGTGGTTGGCGGCACAGATACGCAGTATTTT
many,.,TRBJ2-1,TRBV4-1,CASSRTSGTDEQFF,TGCGCCAGCAGCCGCACTTCCGGGACTGATGAGCAGTTCTTC
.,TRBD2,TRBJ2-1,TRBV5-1,CASSLIAGEGNEQFF,TGCGCCAGCAGCTTGATAGCGGGAGAGGGCAATGAGCAGTTCTTC
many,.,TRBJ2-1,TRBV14,CASSQDPGRALEQFF,TGTGCCAGCAGCCAAGATCCAGGCAGGGCCCTCGAGCAGTTCTTC
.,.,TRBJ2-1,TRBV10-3,CAIMAAVYNEQFF,TGTGCCATCATGGCAGCGGTCTACAATGAGCAGTTCTTC
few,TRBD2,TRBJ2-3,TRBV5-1,CASSLVASGGDTQYF,TGCGCCAGCAGCTTGGTGGCTAGCGGGGGAGATACGCAGTATTTT
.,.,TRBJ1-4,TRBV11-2,CASSLATREKLFF,TGTGCCAGCAGCTTAGCCACGCGGGAAAAACTGTTTTTT
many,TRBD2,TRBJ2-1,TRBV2,CASSSGRNEQFF,TGTGCCAGCTCTAGCGGTCGAAATGAGCAGTTCTTC
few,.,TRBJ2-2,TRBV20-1,CSAYTGRTGELFF,TGCAGTGCTTATACAGGACGAACCGGGGAGCTGTTTTTT
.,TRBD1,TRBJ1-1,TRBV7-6,CASSGQGGGTEAFF,TGTGCCAGCAGCGGACAGGGGGGCGGCACTGAAGCTTTCTTT
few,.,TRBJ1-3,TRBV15,CATSIRQVSGNTIYF,TGTGCCACCAGCATACGACAGGTTTCTGGAAACACCATATATTTT
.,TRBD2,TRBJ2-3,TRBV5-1,CASSLGLAETGTDTQYF,TGCGCCAGCAGCCTTGGACTAGCGGAAACGGGGACAGATACGCAGTATTTT
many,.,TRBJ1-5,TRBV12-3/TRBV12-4,CASSIDSSNQPQHF,TGTGCCAGCAGCATAGACAGTAGCAATCAGCCCCAGCATTTT
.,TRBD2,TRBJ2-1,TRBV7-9,CASSFRTSGTNEQFF,TGTGCCAGCAGCTTTCGCACTAGCGGGACCAATGAGCAGTTCTTC
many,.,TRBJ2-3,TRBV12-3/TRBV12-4,CASRVRDTQYF,TGTGCCAGCAGGGTTCGGGATACGCAGTATTTT
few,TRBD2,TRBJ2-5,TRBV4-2,CASSQVLAGVPQETQYF,TGTGCCAGCAGCCAAGTGCTAGCGGGAGTTCCCCAAGAGACCCAGTACTTC
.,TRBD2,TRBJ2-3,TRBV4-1,CASSQAEAPGGGQYF,TGCGCCAGCAGCCAAGCCGAAGCGCCGGGGGGTGGGCAGTATTTT
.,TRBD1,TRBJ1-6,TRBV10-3,CAINGQVDSPLHF,TGTGCCATCAACGGACAGGTTGACTCACCCCTCCACTTT
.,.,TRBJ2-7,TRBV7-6,CASSLYGGAGYEQYF,TGTGCCAGCAGCTTATACGGGGGCGCAGGATACGAGCAGTACTTC
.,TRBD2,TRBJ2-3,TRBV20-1,CSARGGGASTDTQYF,TGCAGTGCCCGCGGCGGGGGGGCTAGCACAGATACGCAGTATTTT
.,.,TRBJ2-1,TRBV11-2,CASSLVGPLGQPAYEQFF,TGTGCCAGCAGCTTAGTTGGCCCCCTCGGACAACCGGCGTATGAGCAGTTCTTC
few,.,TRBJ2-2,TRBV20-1,CSATGFPGELFF,TGCAGTGCCACAGGGTTCCCCGGGGAGCTGTTTTTT
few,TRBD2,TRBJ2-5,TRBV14,CASSQVRLAGALMAQYF,TGTGCCAGCAGCCAAGTTCGTCTAGCGGGGGCCCTAATGGCCCAGTACTTC
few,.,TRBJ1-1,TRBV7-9,CASSYIQGVNTEAFF,TGTGCCAGCAGCTACATACAGGGAGTGAACACTGAAGCTTTCTTT
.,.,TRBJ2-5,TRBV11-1,CASGSSEQETQYF,TGTGCCAGCGGGTCTAGCGAACAAGAGACCCAGTACTTC
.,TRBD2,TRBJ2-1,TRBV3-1,CAGSQRLAGELEQFF,TGTGCCGGCAGCCAAAGACTAGCGGGGGAACTTGAGCAGTTCTTC
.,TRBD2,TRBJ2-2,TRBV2,CASSEGLAATGELFF,TGTGCCAGCAGTGAGGGGCTAGCGGCCACCGGGGAGCTGTTTTTT
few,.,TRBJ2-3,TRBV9,CASSPPGSTVANTQYF,TGTGCCAGCAGCCCCCCTGGTAGTACCGTCGCAAATACGCAGTATTTT
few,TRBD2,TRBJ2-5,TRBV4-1,CASSQFLAGYQETQYF,TGCGCCAGCAGCCAGTTTTTAGCGGGGTACCAAGAGACCCAGTACTTC
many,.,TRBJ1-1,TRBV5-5,CASSPGAGRQGTEAFF,TGTGCCAGCAGCCCCGGAGCGGGGCGACAAGGCACTGAAGCTTTCTTT
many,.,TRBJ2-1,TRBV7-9,CASSLALLNEQFF,TGTGCCAGCAGCTTAGCTCTGCTCAATGAGCAGTTCTTC
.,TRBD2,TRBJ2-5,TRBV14,CASSLLTSGGKETQYF,TGTGCCAGCAGCCTCCTGACTAGCGGGGGGAAGGAGACCCAGTACTTC
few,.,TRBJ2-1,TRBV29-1,CSVEARGLLYNEQFF,TGCAGCGTTGAGGCGCGGGGACTGTTATACAATGAGCAGTTCTTC
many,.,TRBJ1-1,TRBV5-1,CASSLGPNTEAFF,TGTGCCAGCAGTTTAGGGCCAAACACTGAAGCTTTCTTT
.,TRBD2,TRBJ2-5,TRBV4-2,CASSQDLLAVQETQYF,TGTGCCAGCAGCCAAGACTTACTAGCGGTCCAAGAGACCCAGTACTTC
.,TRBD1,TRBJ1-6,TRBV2,CASSGPGQGSPLHF,TGTGCCAGCAGTGGACCGGGACAGGGTTCACCCCTCCACTTT
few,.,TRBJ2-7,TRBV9,CARGECRHEQYF,TGTGCCAGAGGGGAGTGCAGACACGAGCAGTACTTC